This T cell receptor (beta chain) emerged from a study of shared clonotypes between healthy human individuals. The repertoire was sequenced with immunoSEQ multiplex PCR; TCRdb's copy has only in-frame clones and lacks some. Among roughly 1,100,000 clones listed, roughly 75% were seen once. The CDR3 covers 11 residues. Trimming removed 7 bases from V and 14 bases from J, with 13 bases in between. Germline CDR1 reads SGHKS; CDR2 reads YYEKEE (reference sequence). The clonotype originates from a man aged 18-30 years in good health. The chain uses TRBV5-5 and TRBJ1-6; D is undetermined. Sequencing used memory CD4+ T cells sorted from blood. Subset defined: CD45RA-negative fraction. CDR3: CASSIEGALHF. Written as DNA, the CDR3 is TGTGCCAGCTCTATAGAAGGTGCCCTCCACTTT.